This TCR beta chain appears in the sequencing data of a study of T cell repertoires in cytomegalovirus infection. Study-level information: Indications of both CMV infection and matching HLA type were provided by public TCR beta signatures. Study-wide results and caveats: CMV-specific HLA-C-restricted TCR beta clonotypes dominated the ex vivo response. Adding up the frequency of public TCR beta families identified people who carried CMV plus the relevant HLA.

TCRdb used MiXCR to reprocess the reads, holding one entry per CDR3 protein. The table has around 250,000 distinct CDR3 sequences, approximately 15% seen once. Of note for this clonotype: Its specificity is unknown.

The receptor was isolated from a human donor in good health (CMV status not recorded). Some clones in this sample may be carry-over from other donors' samples. Sequenced material: CD8+ T cells from PBMCs.

This CDR3 reads CASSSSGGFSSYEQYF. CDR3 bases: TGTGCCAGCAGCTCGTCAGGGGGCTTCAGCTCCTACGAGCAGTACTTC. The chain combines TRBV7-9 with TRBJ2-7; 8 bases map to TRBD1. The germline CDR1 and CDR2 sequences are SEHNR and FQNEAQ (reference sequence). The J segment lost 0 bases and the V segment lost 4 bases, leaving 8 bases of the junction unmatched. CDR3 length equals 16 residues.